What follows are 9 T cell receptor beta chains derived from one specimen sequenced in a study of blood T cell repertoires in COVID-19. TCRdb's table, derived via immunoSEQ multiplex PCR, lists solely in-frame clones and lacks some. The table has more than 300,000 clones, approximately 90% seen once. The sequenced material came from PBMCs or T cells enriched from blood (not recorded which). All receptors derive from a woman in her late teens or twenties who had recovered from COVID-19.

In this sample, this clone turned up once. This chain links TRBV12-5 with TRBJ2-1, with TRBD2 matching 12 bases. Germline V lookup: CDR1 LGHNT, CDR2 FRNRAP. There are 16 residues in the CDR3. V trimming: 6 bases; J trimming: 8 bases; junction bases outside the gene matches: 11. In nucleotides, the CDR3 is TGTGCTAGTGGCTCAGGGACTAGCGGGCCAAGTGATGAGCAGTTCTTC. This gives the protein CASGSGTSGPSDEQFF.

The V gene is TRBV6-2 or TRBV6-3, the J gene TRBJ2-7; no firm D call. The germline gives CDR1 MNHEY, CDR2 SVGEGT. The CDR3 is made up of 13 amino acids. V shed 2 bases and J shed 0 bases, with 5 bases lying between them. The CDR3 protein is CASSYGLSYEQYF. DNA for the CDR3: TGTGCCAGCAGTTACGGGCTCTCCTACGAGCAGTACTTC.

To note about this clone: Other DNA sequences of this sample code for an identical CDR3. The V call is TRBV29-1, the J call TRBJ1-1; D call uncertain. V lost 4 bases and J 1 base, leaving 4 bases between the germline ends. This CDR3 is built from 11 residues. Germline CDR1 reads SQVTM; CDR2 reads ANQGSEA. CDR3 coding DNA: TGCAGCGTTGTTCGGAACACTGAAGCTTTCTTT. Protein sequence: CSVVRNTEAFF.

The chain uses TRBV4-3 and TRBJ1-2; the D gene is possibly TRBD1 (6 bases). The CDR3 is 14 amino acids. V gave up 0 bases and J gave up 7 bases, with 12 bases separating them. Germline V gene sequence: CDR1 LGHNA, CDR2 YSLEER. The CDR3 DNA is TGCGCCAGCAGCCAAGAGGCAGGGGAAAGTGGCTACACCTTC. Encoded protein: CASSQEAGESGYTF.

The rearrangement links TRBV5-1 to TRBJ2-5; D call uncertain. CDR1 is SGHRS and CDR2 is YFSETQ in the germline V gene. V lost 4 bases and J lost 4, with 8 bases in between. The CDR3 spans 12 residues. The CDR3 DNA follows: TGCGCCAGCAGCAATAACGGAGAGACCCAGTACTTC. This sequence encodes CASSNNGETQYF.

The rearrangement uses TRBV18 and TRBJ1-1; perhaps TRBD1 as D (6 bases). There are 16 residues in the CDR3. V was pared by 2 bases and J by 1 base, with 14 bases between. Germline V lookup: CDR1 KGHSH, CDR2 LQKENI. For the CDR3, the DNA is TGTGCCAGCTCACCAAATACCTTGGGACAGAACACTGAAGCTTTCTTT. Translating gives CASSPNTLGQNTEAFF.

The chain uses TRBV4-1 and TRBJ1-4; D is unclear. Germline loops: CDR1 MGHRA, CDR2 YSYEKL. V dropped 1 base and J dropped 8 bases, with 14 bases sitting between them. The CDR3 consists of 15 residues. In nucleotides, the CDR3 is TGCGCCAGCAGCCAAGGGAGTTGGTTGCGGGAAAAACTGTTTTTT. Translating it yields CASSQGSWLREKLFF.

V gene TRBV2 combines with J gene TRBJ2-1; D perhaps matches TRBD2 (6 bases). CDR3 length: 11 residues. Trimming took off 4 bases at V and 10 bases at J, with 8 bases between the two ends. Germline CDR1 is SNHLY and CDR2 is FYNNEI. CDR3 nucleotides: TGTGCCAGCAGTGCCGGGGGAGAGCAGTTCTTC. Its translation is CASSAGGEQFF.

The gene calls are TRBV3-1 (or the pseudogene TRBV3-2) and TRBJ2-7; D might be TRBD1 (6 bases). Trimming removed 5 bases at V and 2 bases at J, with 10 bases between. This CDR3 contains 13 residues. CDR1 and CDR2 (germline): LGHDT, YNNKEL (reference sequence). The DNA of the CDR3 is TGTGCCAGCAGCTCGACAGGCGCCTACGAGCAGTACTTC. As protein: CASSSTGAYEQYF.